This T cell receptor beta chain derives from a study of cytomegalovirus exposure and HLA in healthy donors. Primers for the PCR totalled 60 Vbeta and 13 Jbeta. Profiled with immunoSEQ multiplex PCR; TCRdb holds only in-frame clones, not every one. The sample contains approximately 100,000 clones, about 80% of which appear only once. In germline, CDR1 is SNHLY, CDR2 FYNNEI. The CDR3 runs to 15 residues. With 2 bases removed from V and 1 base from J, the gap between germline ends came to 11 bases. The rearrangement links TRBV2 to TRBJ1-1, with a tentative D call TRBD1 (6 bases). The origin of this receptor is a man aged 55-75 years in good health and CMV-seropositive. The sample comprised PBMCs. In DNA form, the CDR3 reads TGTGCCAGCAGTGAACTGGGGGCGCCGAACACTGAAGCTTTCTTT. Translating it yields CASSELGAPNTEAFF.